This entry concerns a single T cell receptor (beta chain). Its antigen is undetermined. This sample is part of a study of T cells after yellow fever vaccination. Study conclusions and caveats: The appearance of a small share of clonotypes in both CD4 and CD8 compartments was observed.

5'RACE template switching produced TCR cDNA carrying a universal primer site and UMIs. MiXCR, applied by TCRdb to the 5' RACE reads, yields one record per CDR3 protein. The sample lists 350,000 to 450,000 distinct CDR3 sequences; under 20% were seen once. In germline, CDR1 is DFQATT, CDR2 SNEGSKA (reference sequence). The CDR3 is made up of 15 amino acids. Losses at the gene ends were 6 bases for V and 5 bases for J; bases not matched to a gene: 7. Here the sequenced sample was PBMCs, taken before the yellow fever booster vaccination. V usage is TRBV20-1 and J usage is TRBJ2-5, with 15 bases aligning to TRBD2. The TCR comes from a man aged 18 to 35 who received the YFV17D yellow fever vaccine. The DNA of the CDR3 is TGCAGTGCCGCCGGGACTAGCGGGGGGCGGGAGACCCAGTACTTC. It codes for CSAAGTSGGRETQYF.